This T cell receptor beta chain was profiled in a study of glioma-infiltrating T cells. Findings of the study overall: Gliomas, especially low-grade, showed above-expected tissue-blood divergence; non-neoplastic patients showed below. Signature shared blood CDR3 motifs were enriched in low-divergence and depleted in high-divergence patients.

The table lists this clonotype with many counts. Its antigen is not known. The iRepertoire nested amplicon-rescue multiplex PCR amplified TCR alpha and beta CDR3s from RNA. For one-step reverse transcription and amplification, roughly 100-400 ng of tissue mRNA or PBMC total RNA was used. Each CDR3 protein gets one entry after TCRdb re-called the multiplex PCR reads with MiXCR. The sample lists a few hundred thousand distinct CDR3 sequences, more than 35% occurring once. The V segment lost 6 bases and the J segment 18 bases; nucleotides outside the gene matches: 7. The CDR3 contains 10 residues. CDR1 and CDR2 from the germline V gene are DFQATT and SNEGSKA (reference sequence).

The clonotype originates from a human donor with low-grade glioma or glioblastoma, undergoing nonglioma brain surgery, or in good health (not recorded which). This chain joins TRBV20-1 and TRBJ1-6, with 8 bases matching TRBD1. Sequenced input: glioma tissue, nonneoplastic brain tissue, or PBMCs (not recorded which). The CDR3 DNA is TGCAGTGCCACAGAGACAGGGGCCCACTTT. Its translation is CSATETGAHF.